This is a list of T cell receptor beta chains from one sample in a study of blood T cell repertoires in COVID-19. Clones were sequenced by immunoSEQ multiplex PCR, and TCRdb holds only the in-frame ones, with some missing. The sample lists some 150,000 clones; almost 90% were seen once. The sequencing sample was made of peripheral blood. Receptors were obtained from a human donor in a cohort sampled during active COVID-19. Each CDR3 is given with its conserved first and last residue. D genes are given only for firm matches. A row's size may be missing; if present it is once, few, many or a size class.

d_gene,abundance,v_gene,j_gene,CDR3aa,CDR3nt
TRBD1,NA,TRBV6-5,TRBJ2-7,CASSLTTGGYEQYF,TGTGCCAGCAGTTTAACGACAGGGGGCTACGAGCAGTACTTC
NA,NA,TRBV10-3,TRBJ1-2,CAISDGGGSYGYTF,TGTGCCATCAGTGACGGGGGGGGAAGTTATGGCTACACCTTC
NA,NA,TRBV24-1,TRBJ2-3,CATSDPLGGGHNTQYF,TGTGCCACCAGTGACCCCTTGGGAGGGGGTCATAATACGCAGTATTTT
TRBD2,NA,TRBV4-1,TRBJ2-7,CASSQFSGVSYEQYF,TGCGCCAGCAGCCAATTTAGCGGGGTTAGCTACGAGCAGTACTTC
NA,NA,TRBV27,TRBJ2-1,CASSLSTVSFAYNEQFF,TGTGCCAGCAGTTTATCCACAGTGTCTTTCGCCTACAATGAGCAGTTCTTC
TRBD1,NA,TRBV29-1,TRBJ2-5,CSVGDRETQYF,TGCAGCGTTGGGGACAGAGAGACCCAGTACTTC
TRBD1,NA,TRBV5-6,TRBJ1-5,CASSLQGSNQPQHF,TGTGCCAGCAGCTTACAGGGGAGCAATCAGCCCCAGCATTTT
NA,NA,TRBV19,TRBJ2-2,CASSLTVNTGELFF,TGTGCCAGTAGCTTAACAGTGAACACCGGGGAGCTGTTTTTT
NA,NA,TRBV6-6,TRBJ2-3,CASSFADTQYF,TGTGCCAGCAGTTTCGCGGATACGCAGTATTTT
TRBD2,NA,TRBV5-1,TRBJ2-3,CASSGTSGYADTQYF,TGCGCCAGCAGCGGGACTAGCGGGTATGCAGATACGCAGTATTTT
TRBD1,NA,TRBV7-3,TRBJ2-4,CASRSGQVGIQYF,TGTGCCAGCAGGTCGGGACAGGTCGGCATTCAGTACTTC
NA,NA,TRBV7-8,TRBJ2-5,CASSRDRSQETQYF,TGTGCCAGCAGTCGTGACAGGAGCCAAGAGACCCAGTACTTC
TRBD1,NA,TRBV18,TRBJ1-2,CASSPTGSGYGYTF,TGTGCCAGCTCACCGACAGGGTCGGGCTATGGCTACACCTTC
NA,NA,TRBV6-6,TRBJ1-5,CASSPGRDINQPQHF,TGTGCCAGCAGTCCTGGCCGAGACATTAATCAGCCCCAGCATTTT
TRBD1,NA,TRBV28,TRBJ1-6,CASSSPTGVNSPLHF,TGTGCCAGCAGTTCCCCGACAGGGGTTAATTCACCCCTCCACTTT
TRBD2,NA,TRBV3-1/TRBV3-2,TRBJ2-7,CASSQYTSGDPCAYEQYF,TGTGCCAGCAGCCAATACACTAGCGGGGACCCGTGCGCCTACGAGCAGTACTTC
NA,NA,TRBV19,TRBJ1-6,CASSIAAGINSPLHF,TGTGCCAGTAGTATAGCGGCAGGGATTAATTCACCCCTCCACTTT
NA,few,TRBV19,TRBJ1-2,CASSILAPANYGYTF,TGTGCCAGTAGTATATTGGCACCTGCTAACTATGGCTACACCTTC
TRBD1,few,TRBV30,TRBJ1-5,CAWILKTTGGYQPQHF,TGTGCCTGGATCCTCAAGACGACAGGGGGCTATCAGCCCCAGCATTTT
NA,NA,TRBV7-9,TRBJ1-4,CASSLGGSNEKLFF,TGTGCCAGCAGCTTAGGGGGCTCTAATGAAAAACTGTTTTTT
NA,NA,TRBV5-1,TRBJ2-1,CASSFVNQDEQFF,TGCGCCAGCAGCTTCGTGAATCAGGATGAGCAGTTCTTC
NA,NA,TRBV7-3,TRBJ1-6,CASSPNVNSPLHF,TGTGCCAGCAGCCCCAATGTTAATTCACCCCTCCACTTT
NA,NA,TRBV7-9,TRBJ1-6,CASSHLGGGSPNSPLHF,TGTGCCAGCAGCCACCTCGGGGGAGGTTCCCCGAATTCACCCCTCCACTTT
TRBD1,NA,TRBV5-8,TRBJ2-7,CASSQLMTRDRGYEQYF,TGTGCCAGCAGCCAACTGATGACCCGGGACAGAGGATACGAGCAGTACTTC
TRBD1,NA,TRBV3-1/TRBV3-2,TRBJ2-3,CASSQEDRDSPSTDTQYF,TGTGCCAGCAGCCAAGAGGACCGGGACAGCCCTAGCACAGATACGCAGTATTTT
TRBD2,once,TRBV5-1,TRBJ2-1,CASSPSGVSYNEQFF,TGCGCCAGCAGCCCTAGCGGGGTATCCTACAATGAGCAGTTCTTC
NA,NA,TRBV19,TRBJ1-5,CASSTRGDQPQHF,TGTGCCAGTAGTACCAGGGGAGATCAGCCCCAGCATTTT
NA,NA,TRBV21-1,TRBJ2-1,CASSKAPPLAYEQFF,TGTGCCAGCAGCAAAGCCCCCCCCCTAGCCTATGAGCAGTTCTTC
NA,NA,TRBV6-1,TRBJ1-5,CASSEERVNQPQHF,TGTGCCAGCAGTGAAGAGAGGGTCAATCAGCCCCAGCATTTT
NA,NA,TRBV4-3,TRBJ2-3,CASSQEEGNPAADTQYF,TGCGCCAGCAGCCAAGAAGAGGGTAACCCCGCGGCAGATACGCAGTATTTT
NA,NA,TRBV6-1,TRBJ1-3,CASSEGGQNGNTIYF,TGTGCCAGCAGTGAAGGGGGCCAGAATGGAAACACCATATATTTT
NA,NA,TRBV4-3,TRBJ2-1,CASSQDRAGGNEQFF,TGCGCCAGCAGCCAAGATCGGGCCGGGGGCAATGAGCAGTTCTTC
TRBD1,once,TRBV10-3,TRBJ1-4,CAIRDSDNEKLFF,TGTGCCATCCGGGACAGTGATAATGAAAAACTGTTTTTT
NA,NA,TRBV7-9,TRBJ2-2,CASSLTQQAWTGELFF,TGTGCCAGCAGCTTAACCCAACAGGCCTGGACCGGGGAGCTGTTTTTT
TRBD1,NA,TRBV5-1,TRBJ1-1,CASSPMTGFTEAFF,TGCGCCAGCAGCCCCATGACAGGGTTCACTGAAGCTTTCTTT
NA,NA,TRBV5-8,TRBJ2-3,CASSLGWEASTDTQYF,TGTGCCAGCAGCTTGGGGTGGGAGGCTAGCACAGATACGCAGTATTTT
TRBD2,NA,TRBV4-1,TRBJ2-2,CASSQDHAGLAFPGELFF,TGCGCCAGCAGCCAAGATCATGCAGGACTAGCGTTTCCCGGGGAGCTGTTTTTT
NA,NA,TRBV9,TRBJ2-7,CASSVTDTGLGPLEQYF,TGTGCCAGCAGCGTAACCGATACGGGACTTGGCCCCCTCGAGCAGTACTTC
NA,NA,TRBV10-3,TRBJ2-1,CAIGDPTGLNEQFF,TGTGCCATCGGAGACCCGACAGGTCTCAATGAGCAGTTCTTC
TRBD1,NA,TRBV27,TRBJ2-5,CASSVTGAGETQYF,TGTGCCAGCAGTGTCACAGGGGCAGGGGAGACCCAGTACTTC
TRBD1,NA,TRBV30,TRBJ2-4,CAWSGDRVAGKNIQYF,TGTGCCTGGAGTGGCGACAGGGTTGCCGGGAAAAACATTCAGTACTTC
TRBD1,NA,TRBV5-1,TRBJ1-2,CASSLGQGRRYGYTF,TGCGCCAGCAGCTTAGGACAGGGGCGCCGCTATGGCTACACCTTC
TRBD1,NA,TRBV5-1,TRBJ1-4,CASSFGTGTNEKLFF,TGCGCCAGCAGCTTCGGGACAGGGACTAATGAAAAACTGTTTTTT
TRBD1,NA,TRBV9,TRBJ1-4,CASSVGGTGTNEKLFF,TGTGCCAGCAGCGTAGGTGGGACAGGGACTAATGAAAAACTGTTTTTT
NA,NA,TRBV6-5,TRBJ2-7,CASSYSRGSYEQYF,TGTGCCAGCAGTTACAGCAGGGGCTCCTACGAGCAGTACTTC
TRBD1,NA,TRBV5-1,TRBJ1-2,CASSPQGAGGYTF,TGCGCCAGCAGCCCGCAGGGGGCGGGGGGCTACACCTTC
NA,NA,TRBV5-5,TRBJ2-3,CASSSGQTQYF,TGTGCCAGCAGCTCTGGACAGACGCAGTATTTT
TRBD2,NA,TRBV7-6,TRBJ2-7,CASSLGGGRRIDEQYF,TGTGCCAGCAGCTTAGGGGGCGGGAGGCGTATCGACGAGCAGTACTTC
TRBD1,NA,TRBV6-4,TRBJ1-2,CASSEGTGANYGYTF,TGTGCCAGCAGTGAAGGGACAGGGGCAAACTATGGCTACACCTTC
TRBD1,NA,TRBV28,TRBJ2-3,CASRGQGATDTQYF,TGTGCCAGCAGGGGCCAGGGGGCTACAGATACGCAGTATTTT
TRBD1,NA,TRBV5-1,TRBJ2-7,CASSLAETGDLLSSYEQYF,TGCGCCAGCAGCTTGGCCGAGACAGGGGACCTCCTAAGCTCCTACGAGCAGTACTTC
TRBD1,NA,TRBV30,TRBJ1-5,CAWGTGGGQPQHF,TGTGCCTGGGGGACAGGGGGTGGGCAGCCCCAGCATTTT
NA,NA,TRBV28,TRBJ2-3,CASSFGPGGPSDTQYF,TGTGCCAGCAGTTTCGGGCCCGGAGGTCCCTCAGATACGCAGTATTTT
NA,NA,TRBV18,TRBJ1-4,CASSPMTGPNEKLFF,TGTGCCAGCTCACCTATGACAGGTCCAAATGAAAAACTGTTTTTT
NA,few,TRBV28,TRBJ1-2,CASEGVYGYTF,TGTGCCAGCGAGGGAGTCTATGGCTACACCTTC
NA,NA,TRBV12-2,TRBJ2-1,CASRVGTSGSVSYNEQFF,TGTGCAAGTCGCGTCGGGACTAGCGGGAGTGTCTCCTACAATGAGCAGTTCTTC